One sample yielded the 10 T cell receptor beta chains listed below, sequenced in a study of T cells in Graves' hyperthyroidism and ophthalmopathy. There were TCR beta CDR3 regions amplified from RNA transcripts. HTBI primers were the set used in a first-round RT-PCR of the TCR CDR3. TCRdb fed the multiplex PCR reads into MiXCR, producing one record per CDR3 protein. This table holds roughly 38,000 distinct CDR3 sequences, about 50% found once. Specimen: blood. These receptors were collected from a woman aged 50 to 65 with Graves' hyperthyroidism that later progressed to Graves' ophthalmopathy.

CDR3 DNA: TGCAGCGTTCGCTGGAGTAGCAATCAGCCCCAGCATTTT. It yields the protein CSVRWSSNQPQHF. The chain has TRBV29-1 and TRBJ1-5; no clear D. The V end lost 5 bases, the J end lost 0 bases, and 8 bases lay between the germline ends. The V gene's germline CDR1 is SQVTM and CDR2 ANQGSEA. The CDR3 spans 13 residues.

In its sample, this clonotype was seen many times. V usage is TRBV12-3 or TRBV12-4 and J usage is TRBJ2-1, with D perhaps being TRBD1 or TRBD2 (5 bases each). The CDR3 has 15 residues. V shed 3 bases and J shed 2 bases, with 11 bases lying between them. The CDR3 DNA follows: TGTGCCAGCAGTTTGAGAGGGGACCCCTACAATGAGCAGTTCTTC. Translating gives CASSLRGDPYNEQFF.

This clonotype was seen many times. CDR3 bases: TGTGCCAGCAGGACAGGACCCTCGAACACTGAAGCTTTCTTT. Its translation: CASRTGPSNTEAFF. The chain uses TRBV7-8 and TRBJ1-1; a possible D gene is TRBD1 (6 bases). Looked up from germline, CDR1 is SGHVS and CDR2 is FQNEAQ. Trimming shortened V by 6 bases and J by 1 base, and 12 bases separated the two germline ends. The CDR3 extends over 14 amino acids.

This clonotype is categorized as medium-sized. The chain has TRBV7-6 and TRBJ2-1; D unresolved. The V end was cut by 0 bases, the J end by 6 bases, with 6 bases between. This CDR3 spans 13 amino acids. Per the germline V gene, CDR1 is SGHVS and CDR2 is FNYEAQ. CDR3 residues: CASSLAESNEQFF. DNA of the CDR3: TGTGCCAGCAGCTTAGCAGAAAGCAATGAGCAGTTCTTC.

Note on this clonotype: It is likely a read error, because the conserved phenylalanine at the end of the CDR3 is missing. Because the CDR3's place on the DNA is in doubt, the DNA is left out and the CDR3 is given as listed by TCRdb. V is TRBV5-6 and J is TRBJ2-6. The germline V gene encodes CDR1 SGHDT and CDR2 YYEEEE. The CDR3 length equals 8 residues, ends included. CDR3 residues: CASSLETS.

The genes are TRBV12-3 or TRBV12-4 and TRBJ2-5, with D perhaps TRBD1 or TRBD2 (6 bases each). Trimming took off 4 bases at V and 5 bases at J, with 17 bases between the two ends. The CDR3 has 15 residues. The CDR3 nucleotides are TGTGCCAGCAGTTCCCGATGGGGGGACAATGAGACCCAGTACTTC. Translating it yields CASSSRWGDNETQYF.

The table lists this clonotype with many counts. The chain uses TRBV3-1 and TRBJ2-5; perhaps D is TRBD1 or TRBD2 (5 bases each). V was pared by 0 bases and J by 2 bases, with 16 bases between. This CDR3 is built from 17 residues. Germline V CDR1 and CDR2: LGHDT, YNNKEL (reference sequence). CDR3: CASSQDSSGAGQETQYF. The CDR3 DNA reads TGTGCCAGCAGCCAAGATTCCTCCGGGGCAGGGCAAGAGACCCAGTACTTC.

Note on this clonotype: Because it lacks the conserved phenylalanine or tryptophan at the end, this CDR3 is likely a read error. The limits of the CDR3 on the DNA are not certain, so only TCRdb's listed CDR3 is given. The CDR3 is CASSLGYGYTFGS. This chain links TRBV5-6 with TRBJ2-5. Germline CDR1 SGHDT, CDR2 YYEEEE. The CDR3 spans 13 residues, counting both ends.

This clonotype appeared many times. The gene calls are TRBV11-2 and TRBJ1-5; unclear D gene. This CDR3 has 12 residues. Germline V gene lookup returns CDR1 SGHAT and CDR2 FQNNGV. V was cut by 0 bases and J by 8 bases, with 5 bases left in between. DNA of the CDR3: TGTGCCAGCAGCTTAGATCGGGAGCCCCAGCATTTT. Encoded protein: CASSLDREPQHF.

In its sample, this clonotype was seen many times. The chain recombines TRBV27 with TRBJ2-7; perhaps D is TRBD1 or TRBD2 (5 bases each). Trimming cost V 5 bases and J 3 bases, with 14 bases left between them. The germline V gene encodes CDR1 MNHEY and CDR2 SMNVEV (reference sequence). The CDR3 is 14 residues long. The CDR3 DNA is TGTGCCAGCAGTCGAGGGGCAGGGCTCTACGAGCAGTACTTC. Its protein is CASSRGAGLYEQYF.